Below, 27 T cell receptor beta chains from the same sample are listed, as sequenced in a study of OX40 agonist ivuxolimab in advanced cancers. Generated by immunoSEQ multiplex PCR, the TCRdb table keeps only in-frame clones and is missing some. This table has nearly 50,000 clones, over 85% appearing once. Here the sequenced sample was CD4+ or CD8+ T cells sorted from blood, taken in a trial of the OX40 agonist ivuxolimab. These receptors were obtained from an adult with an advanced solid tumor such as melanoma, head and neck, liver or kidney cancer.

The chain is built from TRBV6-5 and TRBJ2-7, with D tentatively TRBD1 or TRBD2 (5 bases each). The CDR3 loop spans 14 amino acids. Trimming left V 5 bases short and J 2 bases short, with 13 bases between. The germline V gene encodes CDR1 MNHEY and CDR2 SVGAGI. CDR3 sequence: CASSTSGRAYEQYF. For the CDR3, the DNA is TGTGCCAGCAGTACCTCGGGACGGGCCTACGAGCAGTACTTC.

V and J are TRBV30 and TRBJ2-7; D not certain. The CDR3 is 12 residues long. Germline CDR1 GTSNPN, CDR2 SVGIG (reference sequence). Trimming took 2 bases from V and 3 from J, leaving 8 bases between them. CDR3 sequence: CAWSLDDYEQYF. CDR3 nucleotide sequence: TGTGCCTGGAGTCTTGACGACTACGAGCAGTACTTC.

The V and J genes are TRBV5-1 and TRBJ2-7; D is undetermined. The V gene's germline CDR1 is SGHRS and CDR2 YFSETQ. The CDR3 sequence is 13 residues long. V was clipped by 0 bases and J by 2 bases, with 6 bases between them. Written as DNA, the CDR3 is TGCGCCAGCAGCTTGGAGGCCACCTACGAGCAGTACTTC. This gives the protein CASSLEATYEQYF.

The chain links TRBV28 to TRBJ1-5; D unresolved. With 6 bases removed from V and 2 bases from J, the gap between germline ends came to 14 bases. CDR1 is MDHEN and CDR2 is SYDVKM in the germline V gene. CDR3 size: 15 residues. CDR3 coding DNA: TGTGCCAGCAGACTCCCCGGGGATGGCAATCAGCCCCAGCATTTT. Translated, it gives CASRLPGDGNQPQHF.

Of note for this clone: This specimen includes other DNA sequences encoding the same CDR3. CDR3 in amino acids: CASSQERGNEQFF. CDR3 DNA sequence: TGCGCCAGCAGCCAAGAGCGGGGTAATGAGCAGTTCTTC. This chain joins TRBV4-1 and TRBJ2-1; D possibly corresponds to TRBD2 (6 bases). Between the trimmed V and J ends, which lost 0 bases and 7 bases, there was a span of 7 bases. Germline V gene sequence: CDR1 MGHRA, CDR2 YSYEKL. The CDR3 is 13 residues long.

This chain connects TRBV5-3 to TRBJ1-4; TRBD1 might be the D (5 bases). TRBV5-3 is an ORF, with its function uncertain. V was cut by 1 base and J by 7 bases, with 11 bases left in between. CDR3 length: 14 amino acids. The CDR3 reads CARSLPRDGEKLFF. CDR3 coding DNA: TGTGCCAGAAGCTTGCCCAGGGACGGTGAAAAACTGTTTTTT.

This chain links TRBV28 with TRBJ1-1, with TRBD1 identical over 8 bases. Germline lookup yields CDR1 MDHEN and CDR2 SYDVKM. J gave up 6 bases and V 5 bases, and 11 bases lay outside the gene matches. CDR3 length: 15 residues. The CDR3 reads CASSSGTGRYSEAFF. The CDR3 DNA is TGTGCCAGCAGTAGCGGGACAGGTCGTTATTCTGAAGCTTTCTTT.

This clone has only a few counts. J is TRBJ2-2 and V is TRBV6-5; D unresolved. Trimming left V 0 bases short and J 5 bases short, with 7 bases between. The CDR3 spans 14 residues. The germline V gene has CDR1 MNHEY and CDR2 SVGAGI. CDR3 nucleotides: TGTGCCAGCAGTTACTCCGAAGGGACCGGGGAGCTGTTTTTT. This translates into CASSYSEGTGELFF.

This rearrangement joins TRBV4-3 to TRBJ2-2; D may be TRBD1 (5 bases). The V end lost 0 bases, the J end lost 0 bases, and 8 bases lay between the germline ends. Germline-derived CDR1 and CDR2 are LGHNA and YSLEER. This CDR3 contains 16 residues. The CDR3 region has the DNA TGCGCCAGCAGCCAAGATGCACAGGCGAACACCGGGGAGCTGTTTTTT. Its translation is CASSQDAQANTGELFF.

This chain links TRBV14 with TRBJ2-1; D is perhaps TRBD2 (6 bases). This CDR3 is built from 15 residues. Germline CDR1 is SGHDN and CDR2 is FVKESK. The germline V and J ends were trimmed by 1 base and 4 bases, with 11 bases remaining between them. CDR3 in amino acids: CASSQAPGGYNEQFF. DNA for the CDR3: TGTGCCAGCAGCCAAGCCCCTGGGGGGTACAATGAGCAGTTCTTC.

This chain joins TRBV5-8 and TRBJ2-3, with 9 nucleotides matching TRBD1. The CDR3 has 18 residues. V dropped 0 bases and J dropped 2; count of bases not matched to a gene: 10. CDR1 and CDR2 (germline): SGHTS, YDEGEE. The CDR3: CASSLGSRTGEHTDTQYF. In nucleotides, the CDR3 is TGTGCCAGCAGCTTGGGGTCTCGGACAGGGGAACACACAGATACGCAGTATTTT.

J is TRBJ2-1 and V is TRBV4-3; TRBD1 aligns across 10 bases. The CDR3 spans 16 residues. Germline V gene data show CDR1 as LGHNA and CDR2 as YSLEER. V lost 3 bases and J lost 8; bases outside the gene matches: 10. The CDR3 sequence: CASSQGTGAWGYEQFF. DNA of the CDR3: TGCGCCAGCAGCCAGGGGACAGGGGCGTGGGGCTATGAGCAGTTCTTC.

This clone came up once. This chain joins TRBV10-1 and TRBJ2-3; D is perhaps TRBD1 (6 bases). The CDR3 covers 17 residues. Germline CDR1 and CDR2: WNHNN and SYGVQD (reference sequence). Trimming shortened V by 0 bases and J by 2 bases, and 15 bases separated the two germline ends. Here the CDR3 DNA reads TGCGCCAGCAGTGAGTCGAGGGACATGATTATCACAGATACGCAGTATTTT. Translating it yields CASSESRDMIITDTQYF.

In DNA, the CDR3 is TGTGCCAGCAGCTTGGAGGGGACCGGGGAGCTGTTTTTT. Amino acids: CASSLEGTGELFF. V and J are TRBV5-8 and TRBJ2-2; maybe TRBD1 (5 bases). Deletions cut 0 bases from V and 5 bases from J, with 5 bases between. The CDR3 sequence is 13 residues long. The V gene's germline CDR1 is SGHTS and CDR2 YDEGEE.

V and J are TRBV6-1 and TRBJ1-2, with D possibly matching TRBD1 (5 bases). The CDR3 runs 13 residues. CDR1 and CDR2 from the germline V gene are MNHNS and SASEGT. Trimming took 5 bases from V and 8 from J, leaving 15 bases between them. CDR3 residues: CASSQDSGSGYTF. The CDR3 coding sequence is TGTGCCAGCAGTCAAGACTCAGGGAGCGGCTACACCTTC.

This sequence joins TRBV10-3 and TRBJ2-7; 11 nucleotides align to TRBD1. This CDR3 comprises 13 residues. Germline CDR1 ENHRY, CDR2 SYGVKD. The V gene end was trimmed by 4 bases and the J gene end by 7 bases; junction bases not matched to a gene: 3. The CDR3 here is CAISGTGGHEQYF. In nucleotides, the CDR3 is TGTGCCATCAGTGGGACAGGGGGCCATGAGCAGTACTTC.

The CDR3 loop is CASSLVKTGGELFF. In nucleotides, the CDR3 is TGTGCCAGCAGCTTAGTCAAAACGGGCGGGGAGCTGTTTTTT. The rearrangement joins TRBV11-3 to TRBJ2-2; no clear D gene. The germline V and J ends were trimmed by 1 base and 7 bases, with 10 bases remaining between them. Germline-derived CDR1 and CDR2 are SGHNT and YENEEA. The CDR3 contains 14 residues.

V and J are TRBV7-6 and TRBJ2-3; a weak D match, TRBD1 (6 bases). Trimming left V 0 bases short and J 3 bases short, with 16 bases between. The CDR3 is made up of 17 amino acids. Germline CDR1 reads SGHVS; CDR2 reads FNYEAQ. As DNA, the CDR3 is TGTGCCAGCAGCTTAGCGTTGGGGGCACCCCTAACAGATACGCAGTATTTT. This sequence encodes CASSLALGAPLTDTQYF.

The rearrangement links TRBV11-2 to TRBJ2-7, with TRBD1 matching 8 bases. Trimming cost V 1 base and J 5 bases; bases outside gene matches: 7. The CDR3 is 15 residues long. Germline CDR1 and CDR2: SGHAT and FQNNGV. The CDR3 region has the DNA TGTGCCAGCAGCTTAGGGACAGGGAAGGGAAACGAGCAGTACTTC. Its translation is CASSLGTGKGNEQYF. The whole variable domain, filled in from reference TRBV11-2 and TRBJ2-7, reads EAGVAQSPRYKIIEKRQSVAFWCNPISGHATLYWYQQILGQGPKLLIQFQNNGVVDDSQLPKDRFSAERLKGVDSTLKIQPAKLEDSAVYLCASSLGTGKGNEQYFGPGTRLTVT.

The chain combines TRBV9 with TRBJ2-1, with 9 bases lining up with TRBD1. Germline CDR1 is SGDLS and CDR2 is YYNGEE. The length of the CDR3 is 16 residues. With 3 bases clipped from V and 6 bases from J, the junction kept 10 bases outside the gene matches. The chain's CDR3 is CASSAPRMTGGNEQFF. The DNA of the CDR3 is TGTGCCAGCAGCGCGCCCCGGATGACAGGGGGCAATGAGCAGTTCTTC. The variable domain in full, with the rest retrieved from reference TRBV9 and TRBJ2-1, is DSGVTQTPKHLITATGQRVTLRCSPRSGDLSVYWYQQSLDQGLQFLIQYYNGEERAKGNILERFSAQQFPDLHSELNLSSLELGDSALYFCASSAPRMTGGNEQFFGPGTRLTVL.

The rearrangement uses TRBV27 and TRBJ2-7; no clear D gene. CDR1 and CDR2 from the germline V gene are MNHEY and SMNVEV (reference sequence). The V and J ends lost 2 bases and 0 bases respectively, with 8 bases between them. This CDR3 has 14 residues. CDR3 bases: TGTGCCAGCAGTTTAAGCACCAGCTCCTACGAGCAGTACTTC. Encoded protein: CASSLSTSSYEQYF.

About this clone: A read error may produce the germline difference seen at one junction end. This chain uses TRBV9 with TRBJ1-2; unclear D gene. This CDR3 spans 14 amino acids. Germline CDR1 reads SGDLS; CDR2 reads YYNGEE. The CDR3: CASTVGSGDYGYTF. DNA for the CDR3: TGTGCCAGCACCGTAGGGTCTGGGGACTATGGCTACACCTTC.

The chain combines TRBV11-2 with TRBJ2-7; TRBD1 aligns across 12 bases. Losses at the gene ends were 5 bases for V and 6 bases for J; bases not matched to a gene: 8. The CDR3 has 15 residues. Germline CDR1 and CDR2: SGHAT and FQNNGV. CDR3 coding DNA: TGTGCCAGCAGCATTCCGGGACAGGGGGCGATCGAGCAGTACTTC. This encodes CASSIPGQGAIEQYF.

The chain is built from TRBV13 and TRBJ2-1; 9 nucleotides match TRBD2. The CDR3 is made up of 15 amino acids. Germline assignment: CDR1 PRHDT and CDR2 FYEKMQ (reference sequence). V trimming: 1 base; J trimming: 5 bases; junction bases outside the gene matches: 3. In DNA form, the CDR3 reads TGTGCCAGCAGCTTAGATCTAGCGGGGCACAATGAGCAGTTCTTC. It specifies CASSLDLAGHNEQFF.

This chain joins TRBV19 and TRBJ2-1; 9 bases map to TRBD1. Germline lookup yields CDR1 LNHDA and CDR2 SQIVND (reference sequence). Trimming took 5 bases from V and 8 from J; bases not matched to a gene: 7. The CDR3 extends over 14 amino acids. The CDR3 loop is CASSSGQGLDEQFF. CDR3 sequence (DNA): TGTGCCAGTAGTTCCGGACAGGGGTTGGATGAGCAGTTCTTC. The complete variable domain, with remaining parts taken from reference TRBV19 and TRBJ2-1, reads DGGITQSPKYLFRKEGQNVTLSCEQNLNHDAMYWYRQDPGQGLRLIYYSQIVNDFQKGDIAEGYSVSREKKESFPLTVTSAQKNPTAFYLCASSSGQGLDEQFFGPGTRLTVL.

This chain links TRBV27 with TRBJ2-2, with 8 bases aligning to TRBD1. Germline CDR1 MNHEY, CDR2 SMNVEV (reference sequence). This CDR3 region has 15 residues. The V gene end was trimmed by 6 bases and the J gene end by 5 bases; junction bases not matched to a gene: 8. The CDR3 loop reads CASRGQGASTGELFF. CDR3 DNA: TGTGCCAGCAGGGGGCAGGGGGCAAGTACCGGGGAGCTGTTTTTT.

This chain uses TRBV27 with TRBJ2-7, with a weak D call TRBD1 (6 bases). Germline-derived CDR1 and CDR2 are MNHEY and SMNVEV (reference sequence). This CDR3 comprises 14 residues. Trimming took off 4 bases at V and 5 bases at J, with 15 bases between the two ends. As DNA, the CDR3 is TGTGCCAGCAGTTCCCGGCAGGGGTACCACGAGCAGTACTTC. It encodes CASSSRQGYHEQYF.